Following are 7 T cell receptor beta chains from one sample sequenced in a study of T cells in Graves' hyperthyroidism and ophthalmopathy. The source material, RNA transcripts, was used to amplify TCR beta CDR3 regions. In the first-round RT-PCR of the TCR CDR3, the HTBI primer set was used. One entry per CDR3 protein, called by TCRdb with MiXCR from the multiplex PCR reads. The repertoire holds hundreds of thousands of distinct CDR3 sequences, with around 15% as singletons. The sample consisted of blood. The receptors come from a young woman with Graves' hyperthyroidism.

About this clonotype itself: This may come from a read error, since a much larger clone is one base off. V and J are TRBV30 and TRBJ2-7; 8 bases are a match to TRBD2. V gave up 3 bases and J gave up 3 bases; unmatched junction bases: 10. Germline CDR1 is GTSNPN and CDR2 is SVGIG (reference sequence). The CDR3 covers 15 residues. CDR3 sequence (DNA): TGTGCCTGGAGCGGCTCGACTAGCGAGGACTACGAGCAGTACTTC. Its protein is CAWSGSTSEDYEQYF.

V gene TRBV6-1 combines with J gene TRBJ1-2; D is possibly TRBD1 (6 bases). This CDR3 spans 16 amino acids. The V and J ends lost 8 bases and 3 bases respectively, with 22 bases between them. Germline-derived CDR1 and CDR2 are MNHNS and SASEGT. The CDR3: CASSMAETGRHYGYTF. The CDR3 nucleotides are TGTGCCAGCTCAATGGCCGAGACAGGCCGGCACTATGGCTACACCTTC.

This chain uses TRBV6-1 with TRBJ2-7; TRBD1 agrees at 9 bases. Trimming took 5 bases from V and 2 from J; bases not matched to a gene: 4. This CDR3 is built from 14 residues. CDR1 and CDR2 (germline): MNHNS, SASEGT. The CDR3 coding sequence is TGTGCCAGCAGTAAGGGACAGGGTCCCTACGAGCAGTACTTC. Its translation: CASSKGQGPYEQYF.

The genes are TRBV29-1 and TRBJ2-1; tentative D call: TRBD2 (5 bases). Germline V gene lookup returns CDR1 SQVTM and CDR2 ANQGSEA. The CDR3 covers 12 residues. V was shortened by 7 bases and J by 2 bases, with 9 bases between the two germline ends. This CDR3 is CSATGTYNEQFF. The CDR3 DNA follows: TGCAGCGCCACCGGGACCTACAATGAGCAGTTCTTC.

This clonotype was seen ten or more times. Here the CDR3 DNA reads TGTGCCAGCTCACCGCTACCCACGAACACTGAAGCTTTCTTT. Protein product: CASSPLPTNTEAFF. The chain recombines TRBV18 with TRBJ1-1; unclear D gene. V lost 3 bases and J lost 1, with 9 bases in between. The CDR3 consists of 14 residues. CDR1 KGHSH and CDR2 LQKENI come from the germline V gene.

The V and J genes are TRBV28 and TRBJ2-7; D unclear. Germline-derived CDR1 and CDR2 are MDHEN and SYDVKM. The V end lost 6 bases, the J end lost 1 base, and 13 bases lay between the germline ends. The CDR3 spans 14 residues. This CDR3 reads CASRPSDGSYEQYF. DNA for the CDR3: TGTGCCAGCAGGCCTTCCGACGGGTCCTACGAGCAGTACTTC.

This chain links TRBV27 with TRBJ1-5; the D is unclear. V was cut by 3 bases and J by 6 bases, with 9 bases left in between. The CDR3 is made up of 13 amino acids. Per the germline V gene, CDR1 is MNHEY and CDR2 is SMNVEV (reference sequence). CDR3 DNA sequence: TGTGCCAGCAGTTTTACCGCCGGTCAGCCCCAGCATTTT. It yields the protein CASSFTAGQPQHF.